Sequencing of this TCR beta chain was carried out in a study of technical replicates of blood from a few donors. Germline V gene sequence: CDR1 MRHNA, CDR2 SNTAGT. The V segment lost 0 bases and the J segment 2 bases; nucleotides outside the gene matches: 9. The length of the CDR3 is 17 residues. This clone occurred once. The assay was immunoSEQ multiplex PCR, and TCRdb's table has in-frame clones only and misses some. The sample includes about 73,000 clones, 90% of them seen just once. V usage is TRBV6-4 and J usage is TRBJ2-7, with 8 nucleotides matching TRBD2. This receptor was obtained from a human donor in good health. Some clones in this sample may be carry-over from other donors' samples. The sequenced sample consisted of PBMCs. Written as DNA, the CDR3 is TGTGCCAGCAGTGACTCGCGGGAGGACCCCAACGCCTACGAGCAGTACTTC. Protein sequence: CASSDSREDPNAYEQYF.